The following is a T cell receptor (beta chain) sequence with its context. Its cognate antigen is unknown. Germline lookup yields CDR1 MGHDK and CDR2 SYGVNS. The CDR3 consists of 15 residues. The V end lost 7 bases, the J end lost 2 bases, and 14 bases lay between the germline ends. The record originates from a study of T cell responses to AZD1222 COVID-19 vaccine. Across the study: Second-dose intervals of approximately 4 or approximately 12 weeks were pooled. Whole-study findings and limits: Every sample of the repertoires postdated the peak T cell response.

TCRdb's copy holds only in-frame clones and misses some; the assay was immunoSEQ multiplex PCR. Here the sample spans about 79,000 clones, approximately 80% being singletons. This receptor was identified in an adult in good health. The source was peripheral blood, collected on day 0 of AZD1222 vaccination. The chain has TRBV25-1 and TRBJ2-2, with no clear D. The CDR3 DNA is TGTGCCAGCACCCTTAATTCCTTCAACACCGGGGAGCTGTTTTTT. Its translation: CASTLNSFNTGELFF.